Below are 8 T cell receptor beta chains sequenced from a single sample in a study of human T cells and chemical hapten exposure. Time point denoted: patch test 1, 2 weeks after DPC sensitization. Stated treatment: therapeutic diphenylcyclopropenone sensitization with weekly scalp DPC. TCRdb processed the RACE reads anew with MiXCR; each CDR3 protein has one entry. The sample contains approximately 340,000 distinct CDR3 sequences, approximately 6.3% of which appear only once. Sequenced material: whole blood, taken in connection with sensitization to the hapten diphenylcyclopropenone (DPC). Receptors were obtained from a woman aged 18-29 years with alopecia areata. Some clones in this sample may be carry-over from other donors' samples.

This clonotype was found many times. V gene TRBV28 combines with J gene TRBJ2-7; TRBD1 is a possible D gene (6 bases). Germline-derived CDR1 and CDR2 are MDHEN and SYDVKM. The CDR3 runs to 17 residues. Trimming stripped 4 bases from V and 5 bases from J, with 24 bases between. This CDR3 is CASSSYRQAATGDEQYF. In nucleotides, the CDR3 is TGTGCCAGCAGTTCCTATCGACAGGCGGCTACGGGTGACGAGCAGTACTTC.

V gene TRBV28 combines with J gene TRBJ1-6; TRBD1 is a possible D gene (6 bases). V was shortened by 4 bases and J by 7 bases, with 20 bases between the two germline ends. This CDR3 contains 17 residues. CDR1 and CDR2 (germline): MDHEN, SYDVKM. The CDR3 spells CASSSKWGAPRNSPLHF. Here the CDR3 DNA reads TGTGCCAGCAGTTCCAAGTGGGGGGCTCCTCGAAATTCACCCCTCCACTTT.

The chain is built from TRBV20-1 and TRBJ1-1; D is uncertain. The CDR3 totals 13 residues. Germline CDR1 reads DFQATT; CDR2 reads SNEGSKA (reference sequence). Trimming shortened V by 5 bases and J by 1 base, and 11 bases separated the two germline ends. The CDR3 reads CSAPPAGNTEAFF. In DNA, the CDR3 is TGCAGTGCTCCCCCCGCCGGGAACACTGAAGCTTTCTTT.

This clonotype was counted only a few times. The V call is TRBV5-1, the J call TRBJ2-5; 8 nucleotides line up with TRBD2. J lost 4 bases, V lost 2 bases, and 10 bases had no gene match. Germline CDR1 is SGHRS and CDR2 is YFSETQ. The CDR3 sequence is 16 residues long. CDR3 sequence: CASSFSGTSVGETQYF. The CDR3 DNA follows: TGCGCCAGCAGCTTTTCCGGGACTAGTGTCGGAGAGACCCAGTACTTC.

This clonotype appeared many times. The chain has TRBV3-1 and TRBJ2-2; 8 bases are shared with TRBD2. J lost 3 bases, V lost 0 bases, and 9 bases had no gene match. Looked up from germline, CDR1 is LGHDT and CDR2 is YNNKEL (reference sequence). This CDR3 is 18 amino acids long. The CDR3 region has the DNA TGTGCCAGCAGCCAAGAAGGCGGGACTAGTCTTCACACCGGGGAGCTGTTTTTT. Translated: CASSQEGGTSLHTGELFF.

This clonotype was counted at least ten times. The gene calls are TRBV2 and TRBJ1-1; tentative D call: TRBD1 (5 bases). Trimming took 9 bases from V and 8 from J, leaving 19 bases between them. CDR1 is SNHLY, CDR2 FYNNEI, per germline. This CDR3 is built from 13 residues. CDR3 sequence (DNA): TGTGCCAGTCCAAAGGACACCCAAATCGAAGCTTTCTTT. Encoded protein: CASPKDTQIEAFF.

As DNA, the CDR3 is TGTGCCAGCAGCTTAATGGAGGGGACCTATGGCTACACCTTC. Translation gives CASSLMEGTYGYTF. The rearrangement joins TRBV7-2 to TRBJ1-2; tentatively, D is TRBD1 (5 bases). The germline V gene has CDR1 SGHTA and CDR2 FQGNSA. This CDR3 region has 14 residues. V was shortened by 2 bases and J by 4 bases, with 11 bases between the two germline ends.

Many counts were recorded for this clonotype. The V gene is TRBV20-1, the J gene TRBJ2-3; TRBD1 is a possible D gene (6 bases). Germline V gene lookup returns CDR1 DFQATT and CDR2 SNEGSKA (reference sequence). Trimming removed 1 base from V and 2 bases from J, with 13 bases in between. This CDR3 region has 15 residues. DNA for the CDR3: TGCAGTGCTAGAGGATTGGGACAAACCACAGATACGCAGTATTTT. The encoded protein is CSARGLGQTTDTQYF.